This TCR beta chain was sequenced in a study of identical twins' blood T cells. Study outcomes and limitations: Shared CDR3 clonotype counts between two donors mainly tracked the product of their cloneset sizes, twins included.

TCR cDNA libraries came from RNA via a modified published protocol. TCRdb reprocessed the 5' RACE reads via MiXCR and lists one record per CDR3 protein. In the table there are roughly 340,000 distinct CDR3 sequences, 28% of which are singletons. This CDR3 has 17 amino acids. The J segment lost 6 bases and the V segment lost 3 bases, leaving 12 bases of the junction unmatched. Germline-derived CDR1 and CDR2 are SQVTM and ANQGSEA. Donors were six healthy women in three monozygous twin pairs. Reared together, all three twin pairs probably met the same infectious agents and vaccines. Note on this clonotype: The antigen remains unidentified.

Material: PBMCs. The origin of this receptor is a woman aged 18 to 55 in good health. V and J are TRBV29-1 and TRBJ2-1; 12 nucleotides align to TRBD2. The CDR3 protein is CSVDRVLAGGSPNEQFF. The CDR3 region has the DNA TGCAGCGTTGATCGTGTACTAGCGGGAGGCTCTCCCAATGAGCAGTTCTTC.